The 11 T cell receptor beta chains presented below share a single source sample, sequenced in a study of blood T cell repertoires in COVID-19. TCRdb keeps only in-frame clones here, not all; method: immunoSEQ multiplex PCR. In the table there are about 210,000 clones, approximately 85% of which are singletons. The sample consisted of peripheral blood. These receptors were collected from a woman in her 70s with COVID-19, enrolled during active disease.

This chain uses TRBV4-1 with TRBJ1-5, with TRBD1 matching over 10 bases. The CDR3 is 16 residues long. The junction had 7 bases not matched to a gene; V was cut back by 4 bases and J by 4 bases. Germline CDR1 reads MGHRA; CDR2 reads YSYEKL. The CDR3 spells CASSPPGQGWNQPQHF. CDR3 nucleotides: TGCGCCAGCAGCCCCCCGGGACAGGGGTGGAATCAGCCCCAGCATTTT.

The V call is TRBV7-2, the J call TRBJ2-1, with D hard to call. V was shortened by 3 bases and J by 4 bases, with 10 bases between the two germline ends. The CDR3 runs 14 residues. Germline V gene data show CDR1 as SGHTA and CDR2 as FQGNSA. CDR3 sequence reads: CASSFWLRYNEQFF. In DNA, the CDR3 is TGTGCCAGCAGCTTCTGGCTTCGTTACAATGAGCAGTTCTTC.

The sample holds one count of this clone. This chain connects TRBV7-8 to TRBJ2-1, with 10 bases identical to TRBD2. Germline V lookup: CDR1 SGHVS, CDR2 FQNEAQ. The trim removed 7 bases at V and 5 bases at J, leaving 8 bases unmatched. The CDR3 totals 15 residues. CDR3 bases: TGTGCCAGCACCAAAAGGACTAGCGGAAACAATGAGCAGTTCTTC. Translated, it gives CASTKRTSGNNEQFF.

The chain recombines TRBV6-1 with TRBJ2-2, with TRBD1 as a possible D gene (5 bases). The germline V and J ends were trimmed by 11 bases and 5 bases, with 12 bases remaining between them. The CDR3 extends over 12 amino acids. Germline V gene sequence: CDR1 MNHNS, CDR2 SASEGT. CDR3 nucleotides: TGTGCCGGGGCACTCCAGACCGGGGAGCTGTTTTTT. Translated: CAGALQTGELFF.

This chain connects TRBV10-3 to TRBJ1-5; TRBD1 might be the D (6 bases). CDR3 length equals 17 residues. Per germline, CDR1 ENHRY and CDR2 SYGVKD. The V and J ends lost 11 bases and 1 base respectively, with 24 bases between them. The CDR3 is CASNSGLRGGSNQPQHF. The DNA for the CDR3 is TGTGCCTCCAACTCAGGGCTGCGGGGGGGCAGCAATCAGCCCCAGCATTTT.

The chain links TRBV19 to TRBJ2-7, with a tentative D call TRBD1 (5 bases). Germline V gene sequence: CDR1 LNHDA, CDR2 SQIVND (reference sequence). V lost 7 bases to trimming and J lost 5 bases, with 15 bases between them. This CDR3 spans 13 amino acids. CDR3 DNA sequence: TGTGCCAGTACCAAGCAAGGGGTGGACGAGCAGTACTTC. Translated, it gives CASTKQGVDEQYF.

This chain connects TRBV2 to TRBJ2-7, with D tentatively TRBD1 (6 bases). Germline assignment: CDR1 SNHLY and CDR2 FYNNEI. This CDR3 is 12 amino acids long. Trimming left V 6 bases short and J 5 bases short, with 11 bases between. In DNA form, the CDR3 reads TGTGCCAGCAGGATACAGGGTGACGAGCAGTACTTC. Protein sequence: CASRIQGDEQYF.

The chain employs TRBV6-1 and TRBJ2-7; perhaps TRBD1 as D (5 bases). Deletions cut 2 bases from V and 4 bases from J, with 18 bases between. CDR1 is MNHNS, CDR2 SASEGT, per germline. This CDR3 has 16 amino acids. The CDR3 here is CASSEPGLPLGYEQYF. The CDR3 DNA is TGTGCCAGCAGTGAACCAGGGCTACCCCTCGGTTACGAGCAGTACTTC.

The chain joins TRBV11-3 to TRBJ2-3; 7 bases are shared with TRBD1. Per germline, CDR1 SGHNT and CDR2 YENEEA. V lost 5 bases, J lost 6 bases, and 8 bases stayed unmatched. There are 14 residues in the CDR3. The CDR3 sequence is CASSPTTGSDTQYF. The CDR3 DNA reads TGTGCCAGCAGCCCAACGACAGGGAGCGATACGCAGTATTTT.

The J gene is TRBJ2-1, the V gene TRBV7-2; 12 bases line up with TRBD2. Trimming took 3 bases from V and 8 from J; bases not matched to a gene: 5. There are 15 residues in the CDR3. Germline V gene sequence: CDR1 SGHTA, CDR2 FQGNSA. For the CDR3, the DNA is TGTGCCAGCAGCTTGGCGGGACTAGCGGGCGATGAGCAGTTCTTC. Translation: CASSLAGLAGDEQFF.

The chain uses TRBV6-5 and TRBJ2-1, with 8 nucleotides matching TRBD2. With V trimmed by 7 bases and J by 5 bases, 7 bases remained unmatched. From germline, CDR1 is MNHEY and CDR2 SVGAGI. This CDR3 is built from 14 residues. As DNA, the CDR3 is TGTGCCAGCAACAACGGGAGGGGAAACAATGAGCAGTTCTTC. Translating gives CASNNGRGNNEQFF.